Described below is a single T cell receptor (beta chain) sequence and its context. The specificity of this receptor is unknown. One junction end does not reproduce the germline sequence, and a read error may be involved. This record comes from a study of blood T cell repertoires in COVID-19 (dated by TCRdb to the early 2020s). A note on the overall study: The collaborator samples originated in the United States, Italy and Spain and spanned the acute and convalescent phases of COVID-19. The material from the prospective study consisted of cDNA or gDNA derived from T cells, B-cell-depleted T cells, or PBMCs. Subjects who had been exposed to COVID-19, were actively infected with it, or had recovered from it provided the deeply sampled blood TCRbeta repertoires that made up the dataset. The repertoires were released in a freely available public database meant as a resource for research on the immune response to SARS-CoV-2. Samples came from the ongoing ImmuneRACE study (first 160 participants) plus 1,254 subjects from 6 global collaborators. A de-identified subject ID, COVID-19 status, age in years and sex were almost always included in the sample metadata. HLA class I and class II types, where available, came from metadata supplied by the sample provider rather than from assay-based typing. Results the study describes overall, beyond this receptor: The amount of clinical and demographic metadata varied by source and participant and was provided uncurated.

The collaborating institutions used their own protocols to collect whole blood in K2EDTA tubes. For TCRbeta analysis, collaborator samples were shipped as frozen whole blood, as isolated PBMCs, or as DNA extracted from either sample type. The CDR3 measures 13 amino acids from cysteine to phenylalanine. The read is trimmed to its CDR3 DNA, 39 bases read in frame from base 1. Taken from the germline V gene, the CDR1 and CDR2 loops are MDHEN and SYDVKM. TCRbeta CDR3 regions were amplified from genomic DNA by means of the immunoSEQ Assay, a bias-controlled multiplex PCR. The source study handled its data this way. The number of nucleated cells in each sample was estimated from the amplification of reference gene primers within the assay. To quantify the absolute abundance of each unique TCRbeta CDR3 rearrangement, sequence reads were collapsed and filtered. Productive Simpson clonality was computed per sample as the square root of Simpson's diversity index over productive rearrangements. TCRdb mirrors the immuneACCESS table, restricted to in-frame sequences. Some clones are absent from its copies; in checked studies, under half trace to an unresolved V gene, and the reason for the others is unknown. That table supplies the V and J calls and clone size; D and trimming were determined from the DNA. This sample is represented by about 200,000 clones; around nine tenths of them were singletons. Around 2.7% of the sample goes to the ten largest clones.

The sample taken for sequencing was peripheral blood. The receptor's source is a man aged 55 to 69 with acute or convalescent COVID-19. Here the chain combines TRBV28 and TRBJ2-7, and 7 bases in between align with TRBD1. The CDR3 reads CASSFPSPGQMNF. The DNA sequence is TGTGCCAGCAGTTTTCCGAGTCCGGGACAGATGAACTTC.